The 21 T cell receptor beta chains presented below share a single source sample, sequenced in a study of blood T cell repertoires in COVID-19. Sequencing was performed with immunoSEQ multiplex PCR; in TCRdb, only in-frame clones are kept and a portion is missing. The table includes roughly 240,000 clones, 85% detected once. The sequencing input was peripheral blood. These receptor sequences come from a middle-aged man with COVID-19, enrolled during active disease.

In its sample, this clone was seen once. The chain employs TRBV4-3 and TRBJ1-2; no clear D gene. The germline V gene encodes CDR1 LGHNA and CDR2 YSLEER. The CDR3 runs to 16 residues. With 0 bases removed from V and 5 bases from J, the gap between germline ends came to 16 bases. Here the CDR3 DNA reads TGCGCCAGCAGCCAAGACGCTCAGTCTGATAATTATGGCTACACCTTC. This sequence encodes CASSQDAQSDNYGYTF.

A single count supports this clone. This rearrangement joins TRBV5-1 to TRBJ2-2; 8 bases are a match to TRBD2. J lost 4 bases, V lost 4 bases, and 12 bases had no gene match. The CDR3 contains 17 residues. Germline CDR1 and CDR2: SGHRS and YFSETQ. The CDR3 DNA is TGCGCCAGCAGCCGGTCCCCCGGGGCGGGGGGCACCGGGGAGCTGTTTTTT. Its translation is CASSRSPGAGGTGELFF.

CDR3 coding DNA: TGTGCCAGCAGCTTATTTCCTAGCGGGGCACACAATGAGCAGTTCTTC. Translating it yields CASSLFPSGAHNEQFF. The chain recombines TRBV7-2 with TRBJ2-1, with TRBD2 matching over 9 bases. The germline CDR1 and CDR2 sequences are SGHTA and FQGNSA. J was trimmed by 5 bases and V by 2 bases; bases with no gene match: 7. The CDR3 covers 16 residues.

This clone has just one count. This chain uses TRBV9 with TRBJ2-7, with TRBD2 as a possible D gene (5 bases). The CDR3 has 11 amino acids. Germline CDR1 is SGDLS and CDR2 is YYNGEE. V lost 7 bases and J lost 7, with 12 bases in between. This CDR3 reads CASGEPGEQYF. CDR3 bases: TGTGCCAGCGGGGAGCCGGGGGAGCAGTACTTC.

The J gene is TRBJ2-1, the V gene TRBV7-2; 8 bases are a match to TRBD2. V lost 3 bases to trimming and J lost 10 bases; unmatched junction nucleotides: 8. Germline V gene data show CDR1 as SGHTA and CDR2 as FQGNSA. This CDR3 spans 14 amino acids. The chain's CDR3 is CASSLSTSVGEQFF. CDR3 nucleotides: TGTGCCAGCAGCTTGTCGACTAGCGTCGGAGAGCAGTTCTTC.

Only a few counts were recorded for this clone. Germline is not matched at one junction end, which may reflect a read error. V gene TRBV7-7 combines with J gene TRBJ2-5; 7 bases are shared with TRBD1. Per germline, CDR1 SSHAT and CDR2 FNYEAQ (reference sequence). This CDR3 has 14 residues. Here the CDR3 reads CASSLDRAQETQYF. DNA for the CDR3: TGTGCTAGCAGCTTAGACAGGGCCCAAGAGACCCAGTACTTC.

The chain has TRBV20-1 and TRBJ1-4, with D perhaps TRBD1 (6 bases). The ends were cut back, 6 bases at V and 8 bases at J, with 19 bases in the middle. CDR3 length: 14 amino acids. The germline V gene encodes CDR1 DFQATT and CDR2 SNEGSKA (reference sequence). The CDR3 is CSASQGSGGEKLFF. In DNA, the CDR3 is TGCAGTGCAAGTCAGGGGTCGGGTGGCGAAAAACTGTTTTTT.

This chain connects TRBV5-4 to TRBJ2-3; TRBD2 agrees at 9 bases. With V trimmed by 1 base and J by 1 base, 4 bases remained unmatched. CDR1 is SGHNT and CDR2 is YYREEE in the germline V gene (reference sequence). CDR3 length equals 16 residues. In DNA form, the CDR3 reads TGTGCCAGCAGCTTGTGGCGGGGGGGCCGCACAGATACGCAGTATTTT. Its protein product is CASSLWRGGRTDTQYF.

This chain uses TRBV5-4 with TRBJ2-7, with 8 bases identical to TRBD1. This CDR3 has 14 amino acids. The V segment lost 4 bases and the J segment 7 bases; nucleotides outside the gene matches: 10. Germline V gives CDR1 SGHNT, CDR2 YYREEE (reference sequence). The CDR3 reads CASSIQGEKGEQYF. The CDR3 nucleotides read TGTGCCAGCAGCATACAGGGGGAGAAGGGGGAGCAGTACTTC.

J is TRBJ2-3 and V is TRBV27, with 8 positions matching TRBD2. This CDR3 is 13 amino acids long. In germline, CDR1 is MNHEY, CDR2 SMNVEV (reference sequence). J gave up 1 base and V 6 bases, and 0 bases lay outside the gene matches. In nucleotides, the CDR3 is TGTGCCAGCAGACTAGCGGGCACAGATACGCAGTATTTT. As protein: CASRLAGTDTQYF.

In DNA form, the CDR3 reads TGTGCCAGCGAGCGGGGGGGCCGGTACGAGCAGTACTTC. As protein: CASERGGRYEQYF. The chain uses TRBV2 and TRBJ2-7; TRBD2 agrees at 10 bases. CDR1 SNHLY and CDR2 FYNNEI come from the germline V gene. V was pared by 8 bases and J by 4 bases, with 5 bases of the junction left unmatched. The CDR3 has 13 residues.

The V and J genes are TRBV24-1 and TRBJ2-3; 9 nucleotides line up with TRBD2. V lost 4 bases to trimming and J lost 2 bases; unmatched junction nucleotides: 9. The CDR3 runs 17 residues. CDR1 and CDR2 from the germline V gene are KGHDR and SFDVKD. The CDR3 DNA sequence: TGTGCCACCAGTGACCCTCAACTAGCGGGCTTCACAGATACGCAGTATTTT. Its protein product is CATSDPQLAGFTDTQYF.

The chain couples TRBV11-2 to TRBJ2-7; D possibly corresponds to TRBD2 (5 bases). The CDR3 is 12 amino acids. Deletions cut 4 bases from V and 6 bases from J, with 10 bases between. Germline V gives CDR1 SGHAT, CDR2 FQNNGV. The CDR3 sequence is CASSSLGFEQYF. The CDR3 nucleotides are TGTGCCAGCAGCTCACTAGGCTTCGAGCAGTACTTC.

The rearrangement uses TRBV5-1 and TRBJ2-3, with TRBD2 matching 11 bases. The CDR3 has 18 amino acids. V lost 4 bases and J lost 4; bases outside the gene matches: 14. Looked up from germline, CDR1 is SGHRS and CDR2 is YFSETQ. CDR3 sequence reads: CASSPVGLAGGPADTQYF. CDR3 nucleotide sequence: TGCGCCAGCAGCCCGGTCGGGTTAGCGGGGGGGCCAGCAGATACGCAGTATTTT.

The CDR3 here is CSVEDPGGSLTDPPRNEQFF. The CDR3 DNA reads TGCAGCGTTGAAGACCCAGGGGGCTCTCTTACGGACCCGCCAAGGAATGAGCAGTTCTTC. The chain combines TRBV29-1 with TRBJ2-1; 8 bases agree with TRBD1. Trimming at V came to 0 bases and at J to 7 bases, leaving 23 bases not matched to a gene. The CDR3 is 20 amino acids. In germline, CDR1 is SQVTM, CDR2 ANQGSEA.

This chain links TRBV7-3 with TRBJ1-1, with D maybe TRBD1 (5 bases). Germline V lookup: CDR1 SGHTA, CDR2 FQGTGA. Trimming pared 6 bases from V and 8 bases from J, leaving 19 bases between. CDR3 size: 14 residues. The CDR3 loop reads CASRRNSGGGEAFF. As DNA, the CDR3 is TGTGCCAGCAGGAGAAATAGTGGGGGAGGGGAAGCTTTCTTT.

V and J are TRBV5-6 and TRBJ1-2; 7 nucleotides line up with TRBD1. Germline V CDR1 and CDR2: SGHDT, YYEEEE. This CDR3 has 18 amino acids. The V and J ends lost 4 bases and 5 bases, in that order; junction bases with no gene match: 20. CDR3 sequence reads: CASSRGGSLYRGRYGYTF. CDR3 coding DNA: TGTGCCAGCAGCAGGGGAGGATCATTGTACAGGGGTCGTTATGGCTACACCTTC.

In this sample, this clone turned up a few times. This sample includes further DNA sequences coding for the same CDR3. CDR3 protein: CASSPGLAITDTQYF. CDR3 nucleotide sequence: TGCGCCAGCAGCCCCGGACTAGCGATCACAGATACGCAGTATTTT. The rearrangement uses TRBV5-1 and TRBJ2-3; 9 bases align to TRBD2. CDR3 length: 15 amino acids. The germline gives CDR1 SGHRS, CDR2 YFSETQ. Trimming at V came to 4 bases and at J to 2 bases, leaving 5 bases not matched to a gene.

The chain employs TRBV5-1 and TRBJ1-1, with TRBD1 matching over 9 bases. Germline V lookup: CDR1 SGHRS, CDR2 YFSETQ. The CDR3 has 19 amino acids. Losses at the gene ends were 4 bases for V and 1 base for J; bases not matched to a gene: 17. The CDR3 DNA reads TGCGCCAGCAGCCCCCCGGGACAGGGCCGCCCCGGGGGGAACACTGAAGCTTTCTTT. This sequence encodes CASSPPGQGRPGGNTEAFF.

The V gene is TRBV15, the J gene TRBJ2-1; D is uncertain. Germline CDR1 and CDR2: LNHNV and YYDKDF (reference sequence). This CDR3 has 14 residues. V was shortened by 6 bases and J by 6 bases, with 15 bases between the two germline ends. CDR3 sequence: CATRPTFTINEQFF. The CDR3 coding sequence is TGTGCCACCAGACCGACTTTTACGATCAATGAGCAGTTCTTC.

This chain joins TRBV3-1 (or the pseudogene TRBV3-2) and TRBJ2-7, with 7 bases fitting TRBD1. CDR1 and CDR2 (germline): LGHDT, YNNKEL (reference sequence). Unmatched junction bases numbered 4, after V lost 6 bases and J lost 2 bases. The CDR3 extends over 13 amino acids. CDR3 sequence reads: CASRRQGTYEQYF. The CDR3, as DNA: TGTGCCAGCAGGCGACAGGGAACCTACGAGCAGTACTTC.